These 20 T cell receptor beta chains were sequenced from one sample in a study of blood T cells in healthy people across ages. Alongside a J-beta primer mix, a sample-barcoded 5' primer served in a second PCR lasting 7 to 11 cycles. TCRdb passed the 5' RACE reads through MiXCR, listing each CDR3 protein once. The repertoire holds about 1.4 million distinct CDR3 sequences, with 45% to 70% as singletons. The sequenced sample consisted of blood. The source is a man younger than 35 in good health.

The chain has TRBV24-1 and TRBJ2-6; the match to TRBD1 covers 7 bases. The CDR3 has 16 residues. Germline assignment: CDR1 KGHDR and CDR2 SFDVKD. The J segment lost 3 bases and the V segment lost 2 bases, leaving 3 bases of the junction unmatched. The CDR3 region is CATSDSDRVGANVLTF. Written as DNA, the CDR3 is TGTGCCACCAGTGATTCCGACAGGGTTGGGGCCAACGTCCTGACTTTC.

As for this clonotype: At one end the junction does not follow the germline gene, possibly because of a read error. The chain combines TRBV4-1 with TRBJ2-3; unclear D gene. The CDR3 has 15 amino acids. Germline-derived CDR1 and CDR2 are MGHRA and YSYEKL. The CDR3 loop reads CASSQILESTDTRYF. The CDR3 nucleotides read TGCGCCAGCAGCCAAATCCTGGAGAGCACAGATACGCGGTATTTT.

The table lists this clonotype with a few counts. The chain uses TRBV6-2 or TRBV6-3 and TRBJ1-2; D is uncertain. Between the trimmed V and J ends, which lost 9 bases and 3 bases, there was a span of 20 bases. CDR1 and CDR2 (germline): MNHEY, SVGEGT. The CDR3 extends over 15 amino acids. CDR3 in amino acids: CASLVFGSGDYGYTF. The DNA of the CDR3 is TGTGCCAGTTTAGTATTCGGCAGCGGTGACTATGGCTACACCTTC.

This clonotype was picked up a small number of times. The J gene is TRBJ2-7, the V gene TRBV20-1, with D unresolved. The V gene's germline CDR1 is DFQATT and CDR2 SNEGSKA (reference sequence). The CDR3 is 13 amino acids. V lost 0 bases, J lost 2 bases, and 8 bases lay in between. The DNA for the CDR3 is TGCAGTGCTAGAGAGGGTAGGACCTACGAGCAGTACTTC. As protein: CSAREGRTYEQYF.

This clonotype turned up a few times. This sequence joins TRBV2 and TRBJ2-4, with D unresolved. Germline CDR1 is SNHLY and CDR2 is FYNNEI. V gave up 5 bases and J gave up 6 bases, with 14 bases separating them. The CDR3 extends over 14 amino acids. CDR3 amino acids: CASSNPGYLNIQYF. In DNA, the CDR3 is TGTGCCAGCAGTAACCCTGGATATTTAAACATTCAGTACTTC.

J is TRBJ2-4 and V is TRBV12-3 or TRBV12-4; TRBD1 might be the D (8 bases). The J call may be incorrect, as the DNA end agrees better with TRBJ2-5. The CDR3 is made up of 16 amino acids. Written as DNA, the CDR3 is TGTGCCAGCAGTTTGAGTACAGGGGGGGAACAAGAGACCCAGTACTTC. It translates to CASSLSTGGEQETQYF.

Concerning this clonotype itself: The junction departs from germline at one end; a sequencing error may be responsible. The chain couples TRBV10-3 to TRBJ2-2; 7 positions agree with TRBD2. The CDR3 contains 17 residues. Germline values: CDR1 ENHRY, CDR2 SYGVKD. The CDR3 region has the DNA TGTGCCATCAGTGACCCGGCGGGTGCGGGAGTCACCGGGAAGCTGTTTTTT. Its translation is CAISDPAGAGVTGKLFF.

This rearrangement joins TRBV28 to TRBJ2-7; D is possibly TRBD1 or TRBD2 (5 bases each). Deletions cut 6 bases from V and 2 bases from J, with 14 bases between. The CDR3 totals 14 residues. The V gene's germline CDR1 is MDHEN and CDR2 SYDVKM. The chain's CDR3 is CASRRRDQTYEQYF. The CDR3 DNA reads TGTGCCAGCAGGCGCCGGGACCAGACCTACGAGCAGTACTTC.

This sequence joins TRBV7-9 and TRBJ2-3, with 8 bases identical to TRBD2. Losses at the gene ends were 5 bases for V and 1 base for J; bases not matched to a gene: 17. CDR3 length: 19 residues. Germline V lookup: CDR1 SEHNR, CDR2 FQNEAQ (reference sequence). CDR3: CASSGVTSAPPIRTDTQYF. Here the CDR3 DNA reads TGTGCCAGCAGCGGGGTGACTAGCGCCCCTCCGATACGCACAGATACGCAGTATTTT.

This clonotype was detected a few times. CDR3 DNA: TGTGCCAGTCGGGGAAGGGAAGACTATGGCTACACCTTC. Its protein product is CASRGREDYGYTF. The chain recombines TRBV6-6 with TRBJ1-2; D gene uncertain. From germline, CDR1 is MNHNY and CDR2 SVGAGI (reference sequence). Trimming left V 9 bases short and J 3 bases short, with 14 bases between. The CDR3 is 13 residues long.

This clonotype was detected only a few times. The chain joins TRBV12-3 or TRBV12-4 to TRBJ2-3, with 8 bases lining up with TRBD1. The CDR3 totals 15 residues. J lost 3 bases, V lost 3 bases, and 5 bases had no gene match. The CDR3 region has the DNA TGTGCCAGCAGTTTTGGACAGGGTCGGACAGATACGCAGTATTTT. Translated: CASSFGQGRTDTQYF.

The genes are TRBV12-3 or TRBV12-4 and TRBJ1-5; D may be TRBD1 (5 bases). The CDR3 extends over 16 amino acids. Trimming shortened V by 2 bases and J by 4 bases, and 15 bases separated the two germline ends. Here the CDR3 DNA reads TGTGCCAGCAGTTTAAAACCGTGGGGGAGTAATCAGCCCCAGCATTTT. Amino acids: CASSLKPWGSNQPQHF.

The chain couples TRBV3-1 to TRBJ1-4; no clear D. V shed 5 bases and J shed 7 bases, with 14 bases lying between them. The CDR3 totals 14 residues. Germline lookup yields CDR1 LGHDT and CDR2 YNNKEL (reference sequence). The CDR3: CASSSEAAPEKLFF. In DNA, the CDR3 is TGTGCCAGCAGCTCAGAGGCGGCACCTGAAAAACTGTTTTTT. Together with reference TRBV3-1 and TRBJ1-4, the CDR3 gives the full variable domain: DTAVSQTPKYLVTQMGNDKSIKCEQNLGHDTMYWYKQDSKKFLKIMFSYNNKELIINETVPNRFSPKSPDKAHLNLHINSLELGDSAVYFCASSSEAAPEKLFFGSGTQLSVL.

This clonotype was observed a few times. The V and J genes are TRBV27 and TRBJ2-4, with TRBD2 matching over 7 bases. There are 16 residues in the CDR3. Germline loops: CDR1 MNHEY, CDR2 SMNVEV (reference sequence). The junction had 10 bases not matched to a gene; V was cut back by 5 bases and J by 3 bases. CDR3 nucleotide sequence: TGTGCCAGCAGTCCCCACGGACTAGTAGGCAAAAACATTCAGTACTTC. Translation: CASSPHGLVGKNIQYF.

The chain carries TRBV28 and TRBJ2-5; D ambiguous. The J call may be faulty, since TRBJ2-7 better matches the DNA end. There are 14 residues in the CDR3. CDR1 is MDHEN and CDR2 is SYDVKM in the germline V gene. The CDR3 region has the DNA TGTGCCAGCAGTTTATCGCAGGTCTGGAGCGAGCAGTACTTC. Translation gives CASSLSQVWSEQYF.

The genes are TRBV7-2 and TRBJ2-2; no clear D. The V gene lost 5 bases and the J gene lost 4 bases, with 11 bases spanning the gap. The CDR3 consists of 14 residues. Germline CDR1 and CDR2: SGHTA and FQGNSA. The CDR3 sequence: CASSPNPSTGELFF. Written as DNA, the CDR3 is TGTGCCAGCAGCCCCAATCCCAGCACCGGGGAGCTGTTTTTT.

The chain is built from TRBV6-2 or TRBV6-3 and TRBJ2-1; 8 positions match TRBD1. The CDR3 is 13 residues long. Losses at the gene ends were 6 bases for V and 10 bases for J; bases not matched to a gene: 8. Germline loops: CDR1 MNHEY, CDR2 SVGEGT. CDR3 loop: CASRELGDREQFF. CDR3 nucleotide sequence: TGTGCCAGCAGAGAACTCGGGGACAGGGAGCAGTTCTTC.

Concerning this clonotype: The junction departs from the called germline gene at one end, perhaps through a read error. The chain employs TRBV29-1 and TRBJ1-1; D uncertain. The CDR3 is 13 residues long. Germline V gives CDR1 SQVTM, CDR2 ANQGSEA. CDR3 loop: CSVRQQLTAEPFF. DNA for the CDR3: TGCAGCGTTAGGCAACAGTTGACCGCTGAACCTTTCTTT.

This chain links TRBV7-9 with TRBJ2-5, with D perhaps matching TRBD2 (6 bases). The J call may be incorrect, as the DNA end agrees better with TRBJ2-7. This CDR3 spans 14 amino acids. Per the germline V gene, CDR1 is SEHNR and CDR2 is FQNEAQ (reference sequence). CDR3 residues: CASSLRDLNYEQYF. Here the CDR3 DNA reads TGTGCCAGCAGCTTAAGGGACTTAAACTACGAGCAGTACTTC.

The rearrangement uses TRBV6-5 and TRBJ1-2; weak D call: TRBD1 (5 bases). Looked up from germline, CDR1 is MNHEY and CDR2 is SVGAGI. The V end lost 10 bases, the J end lost 8 bases, and 17 bases lay between the germline ends. The length of the CDR3 is 12 residues. CDR3 in DNA: TGTGCCACCGGCAGGGTGCAAGGCGGCTACACCTTC. Encoded protein: CATGRVQGGYTF.